A single sample is the source of the 10 T cell receptor beta chains below, sequenced in a study of CD8 T cells in ankylosing spondylitis. General study findings and limits: Blood from ankylosing spondylitis patients appeared to carry a characteristic roughly 8-variant TCR beta motif.

TCRdb reprocessed the 5' RACE reads with MiXCR, giving one entry per CDR3 protein. The sample contains around 450,000 distinct CDR3 sequences, 25% to 30% of which appear only once. No antigen is known for these receptors. Source material: blood, either unsorted or a sorted T cell fraction (not recorded which). All receptors derive from a male donor with ankylosing spondylitis.

The V gene is TRBV7-2, the J gene TRBJ2-2; the match to TRBD2 covers 8 bases. V lost 0 bases, J lost 4 bases, and 7 bases stayed unmatched. This CDR3 contains 17 residues. The V gene's germline CDR1 is SGHTA and CDR2 FQGNSA. For the CDR3, the DNA is TGTGCCAGCAGCTTAGCCCCGGGACTAGTGCCCACCGGGGAGCTGTTTTTT. Its protein product is CASSLAPGLVPTGELFF.

This clonotype was observed a few times. The chain recombines TRBV2 with TRBJ1-2; perhaps TRBD1 as D (5 bases). V was cut by 8 bases and J by 7 bases, with 20 bases left in between. The CDR3 runs 14 residues. Germline CDR1 SNHLY, CDR2 FYNNEI. The CDR3 here is CASAGGLSFRGYTF. The CDR3 region has the DNA TGTGCCAGCGCTGGGGGTTTGTCCTTTCGTGGCTACACCTTC.

The chain joins TRBV5-1 to TRBJ1-2, with D tentatively TRBD1 (5 bases). Per germline, CDR1 SGHRS and CDR2 YFSETQ. V gave up 0 bases and J gave up 4 bases, with 10 bases separating them. CDR3 size: 14 residues. CDR3 loop: CASSLGQSTYGYTF. The CDR3 bases are TGCGCCAGCAGCTTGGGACAGAGTACCTATGGCTACACCTTC. The full variable domain, in which reference TRBV5-1 and TRBJ1-2 provide the parts outside the CDR3, is KAGVTQTPRYLIKTRGQQVTLSCSPISGHRSVSWYQQTPGQGLQFLFEYFSETQRNKGNFPGRFSGRQFSNSRSEMNVSTLELGDSALYLCASSLGQSTYGYTFGSGTRLTVV.

The V gene is TRBV3-1, the J gene TRBJ2-7, with D hard to call. Between the trimmed V and J ends, which lost 1 base and 6 bases, there was a span of 7 bases. The CDR3 spans 12 residues. Germline loops: CDR1 LGHDT, CDR2 YNNKEL (reference sequence). The CDR3, as DNA: TGTGCCAGCAGCCAAGTCTGGGGCGAGCAGTACTTC. Translation: CASSQVWGEQYF.

The chain couples TRBV5-1 to TRBJ2-1, with D unclear. This CDR3 comprises 15 residues. Germline V gene lookup returns CDR1 SGHRS and CDR2 YFSETQ. The V gene lost 0 bases and the J gene lost 0 bases, with 7 bases spanning the gap. CDR3 sequence reads: CASSLEQSSYNEQFF. DNA for the CDR3: TGCGCCAGCAGCTTGGAACAGAGCTCCTACAATGAGCAGTTCTTC.

The J gene is TRBJ2-1, the V gene TRBV29-1, with D possibly matching TRBD2 (6 bases). Trimming shortened V by 3 bases and J by 0 bases, and 12 bases separated the two germline ends. The V gene's germline CDR1 is SQVTM and CDR2 ANQGSEA. This CDR3 has 15 residues. DNA for the CDR3: TGCAGCGTTGATGGGCAGGGAGGCTCCTACAATGAGCAGTTCTTC. Its protein is CSVDGQGGSYNEQFF.

This clonotype has only a few counts. The V and J genes are TRBV15 and TRBJ2-1, with D tentatively TRBD2 (6 bases). This CDR3 is built from 15 residues. V was trimmed by 1 base and J by 7 bases, leaving 14 bases between them. Germline CDR1 is LNHNV and CDR2 is YYDKDF (reference sequence). The chain's CDR3 is CATSRAATEGNEQFF. For the CDR3, the DNA is TGTGCCACCAGCAGAGCAGCCACGGAGGGGAATGAGCAGTTCTTC. Drawing the rest from reference TRBV15 and TRBJ2-1, the complete variable domain is DAMVIQNPRYQVTQFGKPVTLSCSQTLNHNVMYWYQQKSSQAPKLLFHYYDKDFNNEADTPDNFQSRRPNTSFCFLDIRSPGLGDTAMYLCATSRAATEGNEQFFGPGTRLTVL.

This clonotype has at least ten counts. V usage is TRBV12-3 or TRBV12-4 and J usage is TRBJ2-3; TRBD2 might be the D (5 bases). V lost 6 bases and J lost 4, with 5 bases in between. The CDR3 has 11 residues. CDR3 residues: CASRLADTQYF. CDR3 nucleotide sequence: TGTGCCAGCAGACTAGCAGATACGCAGTATTTT.

This clonotype was observed a few times. The chain links TRBV20-1 to TRBJ1-2; the D is unclear. The V end was cut by 1 base, the J end by 1 base, with 4 bases between. This CDR3 region has 12 residues. In germline, CDR1 is DFQATT, CDR2 SNEGSKA (reference sequence). The CDR3 is CSARGFNYGYTF. The CDR3 bases are TGCAGTGCTAGAGGTTTTAACTATGGCTACACCTTC.

The J gene is TRBJ2-1, the V gene TRBV6-1; D is ambiguous. Per germline, CDR1 MNHNS and CDR2 SASEGT. This CDR3 region has 13 residues. Trimming took 6 bases from V and 2 from J, leaving 8 bases between them. The CDR3 nucleotides read TGTGCCAGCAGAGGCGGAGCCTACAATGAGCAGTTCTTC. Translation gives CASRGGAYNEQFF.